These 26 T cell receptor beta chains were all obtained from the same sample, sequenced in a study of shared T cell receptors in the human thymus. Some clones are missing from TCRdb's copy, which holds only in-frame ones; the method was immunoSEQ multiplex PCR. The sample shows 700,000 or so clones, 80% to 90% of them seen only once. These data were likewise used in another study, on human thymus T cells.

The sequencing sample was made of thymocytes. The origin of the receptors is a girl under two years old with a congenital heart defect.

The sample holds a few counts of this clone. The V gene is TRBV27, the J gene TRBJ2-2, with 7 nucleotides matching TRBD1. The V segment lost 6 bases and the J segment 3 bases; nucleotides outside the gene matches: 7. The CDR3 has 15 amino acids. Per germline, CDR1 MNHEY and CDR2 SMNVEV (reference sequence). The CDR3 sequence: CASSPDRVDTGELFF. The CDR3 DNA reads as TGTGCCAGCAGCCCAGACAGGGTGGACACCGGGGAGCTGTTTTTT.

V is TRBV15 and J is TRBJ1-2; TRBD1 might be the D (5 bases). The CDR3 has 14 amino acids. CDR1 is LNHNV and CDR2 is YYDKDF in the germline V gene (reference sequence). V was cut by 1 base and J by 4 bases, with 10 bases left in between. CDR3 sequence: CATSRGGVPYGYTF. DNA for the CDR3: TGTGCCACCAGCAGAGGGGGGGTTCCCTATGGCTACACCTTC.

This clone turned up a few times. In DNA form, the CDR3 reads TGCGCCAGCAGCCAGCCCCCGGGACTAACAAATGAAAAACTGTTTTTT. It yields the protein CASSQPPGLTNEKLFF. The chain joins TRBV4-1 to TRBJ1-4; D may be TRBD1 (5 bases). The V gene lost 3 bases and the J gene lost 5 bases, with 16 bases spanning the gap. The length of the CDR3 is 16 residues. Germline loops: CDR1 MGHRA, CDR2 YSYEKL.

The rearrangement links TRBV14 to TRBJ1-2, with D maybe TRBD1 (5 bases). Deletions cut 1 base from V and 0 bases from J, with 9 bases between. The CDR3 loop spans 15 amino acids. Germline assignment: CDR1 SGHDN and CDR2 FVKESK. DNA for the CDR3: TGTGCCAGCAGCCAAGTCCCGGACACTAACTATGGCTACACCTTC. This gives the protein CASSQVPDTNYGYTF.

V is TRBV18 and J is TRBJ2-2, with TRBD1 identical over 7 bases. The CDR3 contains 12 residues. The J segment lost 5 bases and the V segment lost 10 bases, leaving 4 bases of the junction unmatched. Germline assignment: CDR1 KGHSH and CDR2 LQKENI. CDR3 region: CATYRGTGELFF. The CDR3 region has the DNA TGTGCCACCTACAGGGGAACCGGGGAGCTGTTTTTT.

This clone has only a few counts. CDR3 sequence (DNA): TGCGCCAGCAGTGAGTGGGGGGGAAAACTTAATGAAAAACTGTTTTTT. Translating it yields CASSEWGGKLNEKLFF. The V and J genes are TRBV10-2 and TRBJ1-4; TRBD1 is a possible D gene (5 bases). From germline, CDR1 is WSHSY and CDR2 SAAADI. Trimming stripped 1 base from V and 4 bases from J, with 13 bases between. This CDR3 comprises 16 residues.

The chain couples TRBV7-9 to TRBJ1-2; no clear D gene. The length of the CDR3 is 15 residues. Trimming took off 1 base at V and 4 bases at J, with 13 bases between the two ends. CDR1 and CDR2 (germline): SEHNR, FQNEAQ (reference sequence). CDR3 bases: TGTGCCAGCAGCTTAGATGTGGGGAGAGGCTATGGCTACACCTTC. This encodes CASSLDVGRGYGYTF.

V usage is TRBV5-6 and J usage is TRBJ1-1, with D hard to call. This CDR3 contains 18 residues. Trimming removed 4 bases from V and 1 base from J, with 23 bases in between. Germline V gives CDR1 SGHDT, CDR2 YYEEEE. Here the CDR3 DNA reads TGTGCCAGCAGCCCCTACCCACAGAAACCCTGGGCGAACACTGAAGCTTTCTTT. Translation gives CASSPYPQKPWANTEAFF. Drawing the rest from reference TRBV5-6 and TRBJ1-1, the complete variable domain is DAGVTQSPTHLIKTRGQQVTLRCSPKSGHDTVSWYQQALGQGPQFIFQYYEEEERQRGNFPDRFSGHQFPNYSSELNVNALLLGDSALYLCASSPYPQKPWANTEAFFGQGTRLTVV.

The CDR3 DNA follows: TGTGCCAGCAGCTTGTCCCCACAGGGGGACTATGGCTACACCTTC. Translated: CASSLSPQGDYGYTF. The rearrangement links TRBV7-4 to TRBJ1-2, with TRBD1 identical over 8 bases. The CDR3 runs 15 residues. Germline-derived CDR1 and CDR2 are SGHVT and SQSDAQ. V shed 3 bases, J shed 3 bases, and the junction held 6 bases outside the gene matches.

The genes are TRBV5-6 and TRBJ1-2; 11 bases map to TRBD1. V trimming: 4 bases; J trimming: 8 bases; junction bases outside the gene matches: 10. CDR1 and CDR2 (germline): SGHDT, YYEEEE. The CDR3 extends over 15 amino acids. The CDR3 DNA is TGTGCCAGCAGCCCGCCAGGACAGGGGGCGCGGGGCTACACCTTC. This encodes CASSPPGQGARGYTF.

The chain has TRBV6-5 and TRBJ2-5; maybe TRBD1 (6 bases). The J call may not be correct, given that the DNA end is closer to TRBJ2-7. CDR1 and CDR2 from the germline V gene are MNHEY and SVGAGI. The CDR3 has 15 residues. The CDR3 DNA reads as TGTGCCAGCAGTTACGTACCGGACAGTACCTACGAGCAGTACTTC. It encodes CASSYVPDSTYEQYF.

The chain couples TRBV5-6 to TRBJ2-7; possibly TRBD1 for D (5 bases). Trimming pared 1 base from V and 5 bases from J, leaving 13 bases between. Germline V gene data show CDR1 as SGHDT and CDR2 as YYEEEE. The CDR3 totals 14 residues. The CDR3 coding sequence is TGTGCCAGCAGCTTGAGTCAGGGATTACACGAGCAGTACTTC. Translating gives CASSLSQGLHEQYF.

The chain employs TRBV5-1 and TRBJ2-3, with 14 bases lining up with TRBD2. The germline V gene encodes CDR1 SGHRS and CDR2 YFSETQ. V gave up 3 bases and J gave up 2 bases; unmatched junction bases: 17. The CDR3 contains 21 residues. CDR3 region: CASSSPWTSGGNELFTDTQYF. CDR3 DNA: TGCGCCAGCAGCTCGCCGTGGACTAGCGGGGGGAACGAATTATTCACAGATACGCAGTATTTT. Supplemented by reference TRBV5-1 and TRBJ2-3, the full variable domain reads KAGVTQTPRYLIKTRGQQVTLSCSPISGHRSVSWYQQTPGQGLQFLFEYFSETQRNKGNFPGRFSGRQFSNSRSEMNVSTLELGDSALYLCASSSPWTSGGNELFTDTQYFGPGTRLTVL.

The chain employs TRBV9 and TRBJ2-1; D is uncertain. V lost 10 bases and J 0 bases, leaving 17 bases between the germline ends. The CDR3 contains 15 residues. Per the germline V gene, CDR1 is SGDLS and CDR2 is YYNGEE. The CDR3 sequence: CAVEGKRGSYNEQFF. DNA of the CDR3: TGTGCCGTCGAAGGCAAACGAGGCTCCTACAATGAGCAGTTCTTC.

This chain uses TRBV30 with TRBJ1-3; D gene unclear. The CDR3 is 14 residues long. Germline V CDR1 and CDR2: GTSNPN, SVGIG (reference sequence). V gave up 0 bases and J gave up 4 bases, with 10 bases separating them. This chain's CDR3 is CAWSVRVNGNTIYF. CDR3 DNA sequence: TGTGCCTGGAGTGTAAGAGTAAACGGAAACACCATATATTTT.

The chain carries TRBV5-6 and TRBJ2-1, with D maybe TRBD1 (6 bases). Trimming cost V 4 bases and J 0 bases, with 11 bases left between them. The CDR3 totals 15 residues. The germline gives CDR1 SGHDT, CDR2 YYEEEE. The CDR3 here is CASSRRTVSYNEQFF. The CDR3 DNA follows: TGTGCCAGCAGCCGCCGGACAGTCTCCTACAATGAGCAGTTCTTC.

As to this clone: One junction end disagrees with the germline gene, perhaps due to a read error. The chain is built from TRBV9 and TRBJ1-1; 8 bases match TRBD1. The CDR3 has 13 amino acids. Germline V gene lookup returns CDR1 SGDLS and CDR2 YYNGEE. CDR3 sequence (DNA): TGTGCCAGCAGCGGGACAGGGAACCCTGAAGCTTTCTTT. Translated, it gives CASSGTGNPEAFF. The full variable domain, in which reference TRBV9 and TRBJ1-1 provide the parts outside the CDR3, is DSGVTQTPKHLITATGQRVTLRCSPRSGDLSVYWYQQSLDQGLQFLIQYYNGEERAKGNILERFSAQQFPDLHSELNLSSLELGDSALYFCASSGTGNPEAFFGQGTRLTVV.

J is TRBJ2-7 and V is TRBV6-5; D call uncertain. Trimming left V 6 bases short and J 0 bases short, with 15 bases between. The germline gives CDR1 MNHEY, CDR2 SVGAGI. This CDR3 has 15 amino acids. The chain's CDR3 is CASRRFKRSSYEQYF. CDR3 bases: TGTGCCAGCAGGCGGTTTAAGAGAAGCTCCTACGAGCAGTACTTC.

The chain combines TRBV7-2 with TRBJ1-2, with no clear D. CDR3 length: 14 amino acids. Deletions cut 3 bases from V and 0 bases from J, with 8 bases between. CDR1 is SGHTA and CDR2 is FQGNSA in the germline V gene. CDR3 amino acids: CASSFGETNYGYTF. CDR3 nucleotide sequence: TGTGCCAGCAGCTTCGGGGAAACTAACTATGGCTACACCTTC.

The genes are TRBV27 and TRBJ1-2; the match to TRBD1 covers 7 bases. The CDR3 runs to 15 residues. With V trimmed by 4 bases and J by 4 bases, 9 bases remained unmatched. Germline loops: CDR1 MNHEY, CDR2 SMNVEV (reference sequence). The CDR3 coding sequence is TGTGCCAGCAGTTATCGGACAGGTGGGACCTATGGCTACACCTTC. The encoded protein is CASSYRTGGTYGYTF.

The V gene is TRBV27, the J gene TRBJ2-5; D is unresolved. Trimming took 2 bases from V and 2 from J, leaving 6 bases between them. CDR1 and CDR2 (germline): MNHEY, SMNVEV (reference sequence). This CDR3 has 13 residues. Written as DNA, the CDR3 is TGTGCCAGCAGTTTAAGCCCACAAGAGACCCAGTACTTC. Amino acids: CASSLSPQETQYF.

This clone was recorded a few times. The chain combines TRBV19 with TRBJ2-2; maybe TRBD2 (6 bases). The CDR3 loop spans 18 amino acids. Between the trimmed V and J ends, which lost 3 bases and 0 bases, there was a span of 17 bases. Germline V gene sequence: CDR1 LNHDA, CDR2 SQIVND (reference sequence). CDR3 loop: CASSMTERAASNTGELFF. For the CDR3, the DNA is TGTGCCAGTAGTATGACAGAGCGGGCGGCTTCGAACACCGGGGAGCTGTTTTTT.

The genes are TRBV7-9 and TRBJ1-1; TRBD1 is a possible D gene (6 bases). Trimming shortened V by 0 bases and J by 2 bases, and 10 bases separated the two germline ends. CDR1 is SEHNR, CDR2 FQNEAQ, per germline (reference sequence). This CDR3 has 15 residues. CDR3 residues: CASSLAGTNNTEAFF. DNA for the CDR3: TGTGCCAGCAGCTTAGCGGGGACAAATAACACTGAAGCTTTCTTT.

CDR3 region: CASNDRNNEQFF. The CDR3, as DNA: TGTGCCAGCAACGACAGAAACAATGAGCAGTTCTTC. The chain carries TRBV7-2 and TRBJ2-1; D possibly corresponds to TRBD1 (5 bases). The CDR3 is 12 residues long. Germline loops: CDR1 SGHTA, CDR2 FQGNSA. V gave up 7 bases and J gave up 5 bases, with 9 bases separating them. The full variable domain, rest sourced from reference TRBV7-2 and TRBJ2-1, is GAGVSQSPSNKVTEKGKDVELRCDPISGHTALYWYRQSLGQGLEFLIYFQGNSAPDKSGLPSDRFSAERTGGSVSTLTIQRTQQEDSAVYLCASNDRNNEQFFGPGTRLTVL.

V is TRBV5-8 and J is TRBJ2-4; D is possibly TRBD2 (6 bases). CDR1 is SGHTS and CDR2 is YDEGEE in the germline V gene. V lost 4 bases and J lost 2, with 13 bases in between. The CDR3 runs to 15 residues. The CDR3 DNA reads TGTGCCAGCAGCCCAGGAGGAGGGACCAAAAACATTCAGTACTTC. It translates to CASSPGGGTKNIQYF.

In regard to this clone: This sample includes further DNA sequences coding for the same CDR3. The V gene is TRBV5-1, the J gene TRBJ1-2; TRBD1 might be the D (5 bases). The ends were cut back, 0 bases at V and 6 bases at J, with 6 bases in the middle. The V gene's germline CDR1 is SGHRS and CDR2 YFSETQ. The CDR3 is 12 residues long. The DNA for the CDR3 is TGCGCCAGCAGCTTGGGGGGGGATGGCTACACCTTC. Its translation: CASSLGGDGYTF.